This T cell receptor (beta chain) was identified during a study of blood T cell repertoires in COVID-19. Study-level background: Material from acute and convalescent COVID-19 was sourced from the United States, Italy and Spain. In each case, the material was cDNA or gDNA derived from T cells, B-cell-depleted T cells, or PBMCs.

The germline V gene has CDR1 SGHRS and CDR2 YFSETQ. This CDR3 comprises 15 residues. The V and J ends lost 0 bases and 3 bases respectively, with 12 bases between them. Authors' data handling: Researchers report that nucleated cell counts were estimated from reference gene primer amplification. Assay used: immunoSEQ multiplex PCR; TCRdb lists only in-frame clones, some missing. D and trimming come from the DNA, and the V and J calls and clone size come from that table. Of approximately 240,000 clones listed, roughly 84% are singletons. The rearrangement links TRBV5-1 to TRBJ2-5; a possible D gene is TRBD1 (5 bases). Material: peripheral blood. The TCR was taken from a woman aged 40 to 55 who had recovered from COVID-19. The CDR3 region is CASSLEIGREETQYF. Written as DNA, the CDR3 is TGCGCCAGCAGCTTGGAGATCGGCAGGGAAGAGACCCAGTACTTC.